These 28 T cell receptor beta chains share one sample of origin, sequenced in a study of cytomegalovirus exposure and HLA in healthy donors. Vbeta (60) and Jbeta (13) primers were used in the PCR. Using immunoSEQ multiplex PCR, the repertoire was profiled, and TCRdb retains in-frame clones only, with some absent. The profile shows approximately 190,000 clones, about four fifths of them singletons. The sequenced sample was PBMCs. All receptors derive from a boy between 2 and 10 years old in good health and CMV-seronegative.

The chain couples TRBV11-2 to TRBJ1-2; tentative D call: TRBD1 (6 bases). Trimming stripped 3 bases from V and 2 bases from J, with 7 bases between. The CDR3 runs 13 residues. In germline, CDR1 is SGHAT, CDR2 FQNNGV. CDR3 in amino acids: CASSFDRNYGYTF. DNA of the CDR3: TGTGCCAGCAGCTTTGACAGGAACTATGGCTACACCTTC.

The chain uses TRBV4-1 and TRBJ2-7; no clear D. CDR3 length: 14 residues. Trimming left V 0 bases short and J 2 bases short, with 8 bases between. Germline CDR1 and CDR2: MGHRA and YSYEKL. CDR3 DNA sequence: TGCGCCAGCAGCCAAGATGCCGAGACCTACGAGCAGTACTTC. As protein: CASSQDAETYEQYF.

This chain links TRBV7-9 with TRBJ2-1; 14 nucleotides agree with TRBD2. This CDR3 contains 17 residues. The germline gives CDR1 SEHNR, CDR2 FQNEAQ (reference sequence). The J segment lost 8 bases and the V segment lost 4 bases, leaving 10 bases of the junction unmatched. CDR3 coding DNA: TGTGCCAGCAGCTCCCGACGGACTAGCGGGGGGACCTATGAGCAGTTCTTC. Translation gives CASSSRRTSGGTYEQFF.

The CDR3 loop reads CTAGHPNTGELFF. CDR3 nucleotides: TGCACCGCAGGACACCCGAACACCGGGGAGCTGTTTTTT. The rearrangement uses TRBV29-1 and TRBJ2-2; D is possibly TRBD1 (5 bases). Germline assignment: CDR1 SQVTM and CDR2 ANQGSEA. This CDR3 comprises 13 residues.

This clone has only one observation. The chain recombines TRBV28 with TRBJ1-5, with TRBD1 identical over 10 bases. This CDR3 is built from 15 residues. Germline V gene lookup returns CDR1 MDHEN and CDR2 SYDVKM. Trimming at V came to 6 bases and at J to 6 bases, leaving 8 bases not matched to a gene. The CDR3 protein is CASRPTGGAGQPQHF. The CDR3 DNA is TGTGCCAGCAGACCGACAGGGGGCGCGGGTCAGCCCCAGCATTTT.

CDR3 nucleotide sequence: TGCGCCAGCAGCCAACAGACCCGGGGACTCGAGCAGTACTTC. Translating it yields CASSQQTRGLEQYF. The V call is TRBV4-1, the J call TRBJ2-7; a weak D match, TRBD2 (6 bases). CDR3 length: 14 amino acids. The V gene lost 2 bases and the J gene lost 6 bases, with 14 bases spanning the gap. Germline CDR1 and CDR2: MGHRA and YSYEKL.

The chain is built from TRBV11-2 and TRBJ2-1; no firm D call. The V gene's germline CDR1 is SGHAT and CDR2 FQNNGV. The CDR3 runs 13 residues. Trimming stripped 1 base from V and 6 bases from J, with 7 bases between. The CDR3: CASSLGPPNEQFF. CDR3 DNA sequence: TGTGCCAGCAGCTTAGGGCCGCCCAATGAGCAGTTCTTC.

This chain joins TRBV5-1 and TRBJ1-3; TRBD1 matches at 7 bases. Germline assignment: CDR1 SGHRS and CDR2 YFSETQ. This CDR3 has 16 amino acids. J lost 0 bases, V lost 4 bases, and 7 bases had no gene match. The CDR3 DNA is TGCGCCAGCAGCACTGGGACAGCTTTCTCTGGAAACACCATATATTTT. It yields the protein CASSTGTAFSGNTIYF.

This rearrangement joins TRBV19 to TRBJ2-3; weak D call: TRBD2 (7 bases). The V and J ends lost 6 bases and 5 bases respectively, with 21 bases between them. CDR3 size: 16 residues. CDR1 and CDR2 from the germline V gene are LNHDA and SQIVND (reference sequence). The CDR3 region is CASRRNGGTIKDTQYF. CDR3 nucleotides: TGTGCCAGTAGACGAAACGGGGGGACAATAAAAGATACGCAGTATTTT.

The count of this clone is one. The chain recombines TRBV6-1 with TRBJ1-2; possibly TRBD1 for D (5 bases). CDR1 is MNHNS, CDR2 SASEGT, per germline. CDR3 length: 12 residues. Trimming cost V 4 bases and J 7 bases, with 10 bases left between them. CDR3 nucleotides: TGTGCCAGCAGTGCAGGGTTTAGTGGCTACACCTTC. Its protein product is CASSAGFSGYTF.

The V and J genes are TRBV7-2 and TRBJ1-5; TRBD1 is a possible D gene (5 bases). The CDR3 covers 13 residues. Trimming took 0 bases from V and 16 from J, leaving 16 bases between them. Germline values: CDR1 SGHTA, CDR2 FQGNSA. CDR3 bases: TGTGCCAGCAGCTTAGCGGGCAGGGACTCTCAACATTTT. Amino acids: CASSLAGRDSQHF.

The chain uses TRBV25-1 and TRBJ1-3, with 8 bases that match TRBD1. V lost 8 bases, J lost 4 bases, and 1 base stayed unmatched. In germline, CDR1 is MGHDK, CDR2 SYGVNS. This CDR3 spans 12 amino acids. This CDR3 is CASGQGGNTIYF. Written as DNA, the CDR3 is TGTGCCAGCGGACAGGGAGGAAACACCATATATTTT.

J is TRBJ2-6 and V is TRBV15, with D possibly matching TRBD1 (8 bases). Germline CDR1 and CDR2: LNHNV and YYDKDF (reference sequence). The CDR3 sequence is 20 residues long. With 0 bases removed from V and 2 bases from J, the gap between germline ends came to 20 bases. As DNA, the CDR3 is TGTGCCACCAGCAGAGATCGGGGAGGGACAGGAATGGCTGGGGCCAACGTCCTGACTTTC. Its translation: CATSRDRGGTGMAGANVLTF.

The CDR3 sequence is CASSFVGAPSYEQYF. The CDR3, as DNA: TGTGCCAGCAGCTTCGTGGGGGCTCCCTCCTACGAGCAGTACTTC. The J gene is TRBJ2-7, the V gene TRBV27, with a possible D match to TRBD1 (6 bases). In germline, CDR1 is MNHEY, CDR2 SMNVEV (reference sequence). CDR3 length: 15 amino acids. V was shortened by 6 bases and J by 0 bases, with 15 bases between the two germline ends.

The chain carries TRBV7-9 and TRBJ1-1; the D gene is possibly TRBD1 (6 bases). The CDR3 is made up of 14 amino acids. The germline V gene encodes CDR1 SEHNR and CDR2 FQNEAQ (reference sequence). The germline V and J ends were trimmed by 4 bases and 5 bases, with 14 bases remaining between them. The chain's CDR3 is CASSSQGVRTEAFF. In DNA form, the CDR3 reads TGTGCCAGCAGCTCACAGGGAGTTCGGACTGAAGCTTTCTTT.

The V gene is TRBV6-5, the J gene TRBJ2-5; D remains ambiguous. The V gene's germline CDR1 is MNHEY and CDR2 SVGAGI. V shed 2 bases and J shed 7 bases, with 20 bases lying between them. This CDR3 is built from 16 residues. The DNA of the CDR3 is TGTGCCAGCAGTTACGAGCTGGCCGCGGCCCGCCCGACCCAGTACTTC. This sequence encodes CASSYELAAARPTQYF.

The chain carries TRBV25-1 and TRBJ1-1; tentatively, D is TRBD1 (5 bases). Germline V gives CDR1 MGHDK, CDR2 SYGVNS. With 0 bases removed from V and 6 bases from J, the gap between germline ends came to 11 bases. CDR3 size: 14 residues. DNA for the CDR3: TGTGCCAGCAGTGAATATCAGGGATGGGCTGAAGCTTTCTTT. This sequence encodes CASSEYQGWAEAFF.

The chain joins TRBV6-5 to TRBJ2-7, with D possibly being TRBD1 (6 bases). This CDR3 has 13 residues. Germline CDR1 MNHEY, CDR2 SVGAGI. Trimming pared 5 bases from V and 2 bases from J, leaving 10 bases between. CDR3 loop: CASSRGQTYEQYF. The CDR3 DNA sequence: TGTGCCAGCAGTCGAGGACAGACCTACGAGCAGTACTTC.

This clone was observed once. V usage is TRBV5-1 and J usage is TRBJ2-5; 8 nucleotides align to TRBD1. Per germline, CDR1 SGHRS and CDR2 YFSETQ. The CDR3 totals 15 residues. V shed 4 bases and J 5 bases; nucleotides not matched to a gene: 10. CDR3 nucleotide sequence: TGCGCCAGCAGCCCTCAGACAGGGGCCGGTGAGACCCAGTACTTC. Its translation: CASSPQTGAGETQYF.

The rearrangement links TRBV20-1 to TRBJ1-1, with D hard to call. CDR1 is DFQATT and CDR2 is SNEGSKA in the germline V gene (reference sequence). The CDR3 is 11 amino acids. Trimming removed 2 bases at V and 7 bases at J, with 8 bases between. CDR3 residues: CSARPGVEAFF. The DNA of the CDR3 is TGCAGTGCTAGACCCGGGGTTGAAGCTTTCTTT.

This sequence joins TRBV25-1 and TRBJ2-3, with TRBD2 as a possible D gene (6 bases). The CDR3 is 14 amino acids. Germline V gene lookup returns CDR1 MGHDK and CDR2 SYGVNS. The germline V and J ends were trimmed by 8 bases and 3 bases, with 15 bases remaining between them. The CDR3 bases are TGTGCCAGCTCCAGCAGCCGGGGGACAGATACGCAGTATTTT. It specifies CASSSSRGTDTQYF.

The chain links TRBV18 to TRBJ2-5; 13 positions agree with TRBD2. The ends lost 4 bases at V and 5 bases at J; junction bases unmatched: 1. Germline V lookup: CDR1 KGHSH, CDR2 LQKENI. CDR3 size: 14 residues. CDR3 loop: CASSQGLAGETQYF. For the CDR3, the DNA is TGTGCCAGCTCACAGGGACTAGCGGGGGAGACCCAGTACTTC.

The chain combines TRBV19 with TRBJ2-3; TRBD2 agrees at 9 bases. CDR3 length: 14 amino acids. J was trimmed by 6 bases and V by 4 bases; bases with no gene match: 5. Germline V CDR1 and CDR2: LNHDA, SQIVND (reference sequence). The CDR3 coding sequence is TGTGCCAGTAGTAGCGGGGGGGCCGCGGATACGCAGTATTTT. Its translation: CASSSGGAADTQYF.

The J gene is TRBJ2-3, the V gene TRBV7-3, with 9 bases matching TRBD1. This CDR3 contains 16 residues. J gave up 3 bases and V 5 bases, and 9 bases lay outside the gene matches. The germline V gene encodes CDR1 SGHTA and CDR2 FQGTGA. The CDR3 DNA reads TGTGCCAGCAGCGCACCGGGACAGGGACGGACAGATACGCAGTATTTT. The encoded protein is CASSAPGQGRTDTQYF.

Regarding this clone: Other DNA sequences in this specimen translate into the identical CDR3. V and J are TRBV5-6 and TRBJ2-5; D unresolved. The germline V gene has CDR1 SGHDT and CDR2 YYEEEE. This CDR3 region has 13 residues. V lost 0 bases and J lost 2, with 5 bases in between. In DNA form, the CDR3 reads TGTGCCAGCAGCTTGGGGGCTCAAGAGACCCAGTACTTC. Translated, it gives CASSLGAQETQYF. Filled out from reference TRBV5-6 and TRBJ2-5, the complete variable domain reads DAGVTQSPTHLIKTRGQQVTLRCSPKSGHDTVSWYQQALGQGPQFIFQYYEEEERQRGNFPDRFSGHQFPNYSSELNVNALLLGDSALYLCASSLGAQETQYFGPGTRLLVL.

As for this clone: The sample carries other DNA sequences with the same CDR3. The gene calls are TRBV9 and TRBJ2-1, with 7 bases that match TRBD2. Germline CDR1 and CDR2: SGDLS and YYNGEE. This CDR3 has 15 amino acids. After removal of 0 bases from V and 3 bases from J, the junction contained 3 bases not matched to a gene. CDR3 nucleotide sequence: TGTGCCAGCAGCGTAGTCGGGGGGAGCTACAATGAGCAGTTCTTC. Its protein is CASSVVGGSYNEQFF.

The rearrangement links TRBV5-1 to TRBJ2-1; 10 positions match TRBD2. CDR3 length equals 15 residues. CDR1 is SGHRS and CDR2 is YFSETQ in the germline V gene. The ends lost 4 bases at V and 5 bases at J; junction bases unmatched: 6. CDR3 coding DNA: TGCGCCAGCAGCCCCAGAGCGGGGGGGGACAATGAGCAGTTCTTC. Its protein product is CASSPRAGGDNEQFF.

This chain links TRBV5-1 with TRBJ2-7, with 7 bases aligning to TRBD1. Trimming at V came to 0 bases and at J to 5 bases, leaving 5 bases not matched to a gene. This CDR3 has 14 amino acids. Germline CDR1 SGHRS, CDR2 YFSETQ. CDR3 region: CASSLGQGSDEQYF. As DNA, the CDR3 is TGCGCCAGCAGCTTGGGACAGGGTTCCGACGAGCAGTACTTC.